The rows below give T cell receptor beta chains drawn from one sample of a study of T cell changes during pregnancy in multiple sclerosis. Profiled with immunoSEQ multiplex PCR; TCRdb holds only in-frame clones, not every one. This table holds 36,000 or so clones, around 89% found once. Sample: CD4+ T cells from peripheral blood mononuclear cells, taken in the first trimester of pregnancy. These receptors all stem from a female donor with multiple sclerosis, enrolled in a pregnancy study. CDR3s include the opening cysteine and the closing phenylalanine or tryptophan. The D gene is left open where the match is weak. The size entry is marked missing in some rows and otherwise reads once, few, many or a size class.

v_gene,abundance,j_gene,len,d_gene,CDR3aa,CDR3nt
TRBV6-5,NA,TRBJ2-7,14,TRBD1,CASRRDRGSYEQYF,TGTGCCAGCAGGCGGGACAGGGGATCCTACGAGCAGTACTTC
TRBV5-1,NA,TRBJ2-5,19,NA,CASSQMRGQGASASETQYF,TGCGCCAGCAGCCAAATGCGGGGGCAGGGGGCGAGTGCTTCGGAGACCCAGTACTTC
TRBV9,NA,TRBJ2-2,16,TRBD2,CASSSSGSAATGELFF,TGTGCCAGCAGCTCTAGCGGGAGTGCGGCGACCGGGGAGCTGTTTTTT
TRBV5-1,NA,TRBJ1-3,17,TRBD1,CASSLLTGGYSGNTIYF,TGCGCCAGCAGCTTACTTACAGGGGGCTACTCTGGAAACACCATATATTTT
TRBV7-2,NA,TRBJ2-2,16,TRBD2,CASSPRGGGNTGELFF,TGTGCCAGCAGCCCCCGCGGGGGGGGAAACACCGGGGAGCTGTTTTTT
TRBV7-8,NA,TRBJ2-3,14,TRBD1,CASGGGTGKNTQYF,TGTGCCAGCGGCGGCGGGACAGGAAAAAATACGCAGTATTTT
TRBV19,NA,TRBJ2-2,15,NA,CASSFRTRNTGELFF,TGTGCCAGTAGCTTCCGGACAAGGAACACCGGGGAGCTGTTTTTT
TRBV4-1,NA,TRBJ1-2,18,TRBD1,CASSQGLARDRGSYGYTF,TGCGCCAGCAGCCAAGGCCTTGCCCGGGACAGGGGCTCGTATGGCTACACCTTC
TRBV10-1,NA,TRBJ2-1,13,NA,CASSAGGVREQFF,TGCGCCAGCAGTGCAGGCGGGGTACGTGAGCAGTTCTTC
TRBV6-5,NA,TRBJ2-5,16,NA,CASSYSRARQGETQYF,TGTGCCAGCAGTTACTCGAGGGCACGGCAGGGGGAGACCCAGTACTTC
TRBV19,NA,TRBJ1-4,15,TRBD1,CASSPRTGLSEKLFF,TGTGCCAGTAGTCCCCGGACAGGTTTATCCGAAAAACTGTTTTTT
TRBV5-1,NA,TRBJ1-4,14,TRBD1,CASSRDREYEKLFF,TGCGCCAGCAGCCGGGACAGGGAATACGAAAAACTGTTTTTT
TRBV5-4,NA,TRBJ2-7,16,TRBD1,CASGPQIGTGAYEQYF,TGTGCCAGCGGACCCCAGATCGGGACAGGGGCCTACGAGCAGTACTTC
TRBV21-1,NA,TRBJ2-1,18,NA,CAPRSPRDEPSSYNEQFF,TGTGCCCCTCGCAGCCCCCGAGATGAGCCTAGCTCCTACAATGAGCAGTTCTTC
TRBV9,NA,TRBJ1-1,15,NA,CASSVDNRGRDEAFF,TGTGCCAGCAGCGTAGACAATAGGGGGAGGGATGAAGCTTTCTTT
TRBV7-8,NA,TRBJ2-1,14,NA,CASSLRPGLPEQFF,TGTGCCAGCAGCCTCCGTCCGGGTTTACCTGAGCAGTTCTTC
TRBV11-2,NA,TRBJ1-2,14,NA,CASSSPGRAHGYTF,TGTGCCAGCAGCTCCCCGGGCAGGGCCCATGGCTACACCTTC
TRBV9,NA,TRBJ1-2,15,TRBD1,CASSVVSGGNYGYTF,TGTGCCAGCAGCGTAGTTTCAGGGGGCAACTATGGCTACACCTTC
TRBV5-6,once,TRBJ1-5,12,NA,CASSQINQPQHF,TGTGCCAGCAGCCAGATAAATCAGCCCCAGCATTTT
TRBV27,NA,TRBJ2-4,13,NA,CASSSREQNIQYF,TGTGCCAGCAGTTCCCGGGAGCAAAACATTCAGTACTTC
TRBV19,few,TRBJ1-1,13,NA,CASSGQLNTEAFF,TGTGCCAGCTCCGGACAGCTGAACACTGAAGCTTTCTTT
TRBV6-5,NA,TRBJ1-2,15,NA,CASSRGVISGYGYTF,TGTGCCAGCAGTCGGGGGGTCATTTCGGGCTATGGCTACACCTTC
TRBV5-1,NA,TRBJ1-1,12,NA,CASSRANTEAFF,TGCGCCAGCTCGCGGGCGAACACTGAAGCTTTCTTT
TRBV11-2,NA,TRBJ2-7,15,TRBD1,CASSLVRDSSYEQYF,TGTGCCAGCAGCTTAGTCCGGGACAGTTCCTACGAGCAGTACTTC
TRBV7-3,NA,TRBJ1-5,14,NA,CASSPPHRDQPQHF,TGTGCCAGCAGCCCTCCGCACCGGGATCAGCCCCAGCATTTT
TRBV9,NA,TRBJ2-7,13,TRBD1,CASSEGQAYEQYF,TGTGCCAGCAGCGAGGGACAGGCATACGAGCAGTACTTC
TRBV7-2,once,TRBJ1-1,17,TRBD1,CASSSATGIRGTTEAFF,TGTGCCAGCAGCTCCGCGACAGGGATTCGGGGCACCACTGAAGCTTTCTTT
TRBV30,NA,TRBJ1-2,13,NA,CAWSTGANYGYTF,TGTGCCTGGAGTACGGGGGCTAACTATGGCTACACCTTC
TRBV2,NA,TRBJ1-2,12,NA,CARKPGVGGYTF,TGTGCCAGAAAGCCAGGGGTTGGTGGCTACACCTTC
TRBV29-1,few,TRBJ1-5,15,TRBD1,CSVSGDSYSNQPQHF,TGCAGCGTGTCAGGGGACAGCTATAGCAATCAGCCCCAGCATTTT
TRBV30,NA,TRBJ2-2,16,NA,CAWRGGVPDRTGELFF,TGTGCCTGGAGGGGAGGAGTCCCTGACCGCACCGGGGAGCTGTTTTTT
TRBV5-6,once,TRBJ1-5,14,NA,CASSFGQGDQPQHF,TGTGCCAGCAGCTTTGGGCAGGGCGACCAGCCCCAGCATTTT
TRBV5-5,once,TRBJ1-1,17,NA,CASSLVAGGYGGTEAFF,TGTGCCAGCAGCTTGGTAGCGGGAGGGTATGGAGGGACTGAAGCTTTCTTT
TRBV5-4,NA,TRBJ1-1,14,NA,CASSLLDSNTEAFF,TGTGCCAGCAGCTTGTTGGACAGTAACACTGAAGCTTTCTTT
TRBV30,NA,TRBJ2-5,13,TRBD1,CACGQGVEETQYF,TGTGCCTGCGGACAGGGGGTCGAAGAGACCCAGTACTTC
TRBV7-9,NA,TRBJ1-1,14,NA,CASSLRGLGTEAFF,TGTGCCAGCAGCTTAAGGGGTCTTGGCACTGAAGCTTTCTTT
TRBV2,NA,TRBJ1-3,15,NA,CASSYAPGAGNTIYF,TGTGCCAGCAGTTACGCCCCAGGGGCTGGAAACACCATATATTTT
TRBV5-4,NA,TRBJ1-6,15,TRBD1,CASSLWATGAPPLHF,TGTGCCAGCAGCTTGTGGGCGACAGGGGCTCCACCCCTCCACTTT
TRBV18,once,TRBJ2-7,19,TRBD2,CASSPLPGLAGHLSYEQYF,TGTGCCAGCTCACCTCTGCCGGGACTAGCGGGACACCTATCCTACGAGCAGTACTTC
TRBV5-1,NA,TRBJ2-5,16,TRBD2,CASSLAPSGSQETQYF,TGCGCCAGCAGCTTGGCCCCTAGCGGGAGCCAAGAGACCCAGTACTTC